This is a list of T cell receptor beta chains from one sample in a study of shared clonotypes between healthy human individuals. Here immunoSEQ multiplex PCR was the method, and the copy in TCRdb shows in-frame clones only, minus some. The sample comprises about 380,000 clones, 95% to 97% of which are singletons, and more than 0.3% rests with the top ten. The sample was memory CD8+ T cells sorted from blood. These receptors were taken from a man younger than 45 in good health. Each CDR3 is given with its conserved first and last residue. The D gene is left open where the match is weak. Size values are once, few and many counts, or a class for expanded clones, and some rows have none.

J gene	D gene	V gene	clone size	CDR3 protein	CDR3 DNA
TRBJ2-7	NA	TRBV29-1	NA	CSVPTGTGQYF	TGCAGCGTTCCGACAGGAACGGGGCAGTACTTC
TRBJ2-4	NA	TRBV28	NA	CASSPLEGAKNIQYF	TGTGCCAGCAGTCCGCTGGAGGGAGCCAAAAACATTCAGTACTTC
TRBJ1-5	NA	TRBV6-5	NA	CASSYSSGQPQHF	TGTGCCAGCAGTTACTCGAGTGGCCAGCCCCAGCATTTT
TRBJ1-4	NA	TRBV28	NA	CASSFLNRPTNEKLFF	TGTGCCAGCAGTTTTTTAAACAGGCCAACTAATGAAAAACTGTTTTTT
TRBJ2-7	NA	TRBV7-9	NA	CASSLEGAHGEQYF	TGTGCCAGCAGCTTGGAGGGGGCGCACGGAGAGCAGTACTTC
TRBJ2-3	TRBD2	TRBV7-2	NA	CASSFPSGRIGTDTQYF	TGTGCCAGCAGCTTTCCGAGCGGGAGGATCGGCACAGATACGCAGTATTTT
TRBJ1-2	NA	TRBV5-6	NA	CASSPQGIYGYTF	TGTGCCAGCAGCCCACAGGGTATCTATGGCTACACCTTC
TRBJ2-5	NA	TRBV6-1	NA	CASGHSSGGTQYF	TGTGCCAGCGGGCACTCTTCCGGTGGGACCCAGTACTTC
TRBJ2-5	TRBD2	TRBV7-9	NA	CASSLAASGRPQETQYF	TGTGCCAGCAGCTTAGCTGCTAGCGGGAGGCCCCAAGAGACCCAGTACTTC
TRBJ2-1	TRBD2	TRBV15	NA	CATSPSGSPYNEQFF	TGTGCCACCAGCCCGAGCGGGAGTCCCTACAATGAGCAGTTCTTC
TRBJ2-7	NA	TRBV4-1	NA	CASGAGAGASYEQYF	TGCGCCAGCGGGGCAGGGGCAGGGGCTTCCTACGAGCAGTACTTC
TRBJ2-1	TRBD2	TRBV6-6	NA	CASSLAGDEQFF	TGTGCCAGCAGCCTAGCGGGAGACGAGCAGTTCTTC
TRBJ1-1	NA	TRBV30	NA	CAWSVSDYTEAFF	TGTGCCTGGAGTGTATCCGATTACACTGAAGCTTTCTTT
TRBJ2-7	TRBD2	TRBV5-1	once	CASSVTGLANYEQYF	TGCGCCAGCAGCGTGACCGGACTAGCGAACTACGAGCAGTACTTC
TRBJ2-1	NA	TRBV20-1	NA	CSALGGGEQFF	TGCAGTGCTCTAGGGGGTGGTGAGCAGTTCTTC
TRBJ2-4	TRBD2	TRBV2	NA	CASSDLGTSGELRAKNIQYF	TGTGCCAGCAGTGACCTAGGGACTAGCGGGGAGCTGCGAGCCAAAAACATTCAGTACTTC
TRBJ1-1	TRBD1	TRBV30	NA	CAWSIGGKAFF	TGTGCCTGGAGTATAGGGGGCAAAGCTTTCTTT
TRBJ1-2	NA	TRBV6-6	NA	CASSPSVYGYTF	TGTGCCAGCAGTCCCTCCGTGTATGGCTACACCTTC
TRBJ2-5	NA	TRBV7-5	once	CASKATGQETQYF	TGTGCCAGTAAAGCTACAGGGCAAGAGACCCAGTACTTC
TRBJ2-7	NA	TRBV9	NA	CASRPGAVEQYF	TGTGCCAGCAGGCCGGGGGCGGTCGAGCAGTACTTC
TRBJ2-3	TRBD2	TRBV19	NA	CASSPRGAGGRDTQYF	TGTGCCAGTAGTCCCCGGGGAGCGGGAGGGCGGGATACGCAGTATTTT
TRBJ2-7	NA	TRBV5-1	NA	CASSLFTDEQYF	TGCGCCAGCAGCTTGTTTACCGACGAGCAGTACTTC
TRBJ2-5	NA	TRBV4-1	NA	CASSHPLGGGAETQYF	TGCGCCAGCAGCCACCCACTCGGGGGAGGTGCTGAGACCCAGTACTTC
TRBJ2-1	TRBD2	TRBV4-1	NA	CASSQGRISGRPYNEQFF	TGCGCCAGCAGCCAAGGACGTATCAGCGGGAGACCCTACAATGAGCAGTTCTTC
TRBJ1-2	TRBD1	TRBV29-1	NA	CVVLGQGALANYGYTF	TGCGTCGTGTTGGGACAGGGGGCCCTAGCTAACTATGGCTACACCTTC
TRBJ1-3	NA	TRBV5-8	NA	CASSLQGPHSGNTIYF	TGTGCCAGCAGCTTGCAGGGACCCCACTCTGGAAACACCATATATTTT
TRBJ2-5	NA	TRBV6-5	NA	CASSYEGASGRETQYF	TGTGCCAGCAGTTACGAGGGGGCCAGCGGGAGAGAGACCCAGTACTTC
TRBJ2-3	TRBD2	TRBV2	NA	CASSTNPPGTSGRGMDF	TGTGCCAGCAGTACTAACCCGCCCGGGACTAGCGGGAGGGGCATGGATTTT
TRBJ2-5	TRBD2	TRBV27	NA	CASSSPGLAGIGGTQYF	TGTGCCAGCAGTTCCCCCGGACTAGCGGGCATAGGCGGGACCCAGTACTTC
TRBJ1-4	NA	TRBV18	once	CASSQGRANEKLFF	TGTGCCAGCTCACAGGGTAGAGCTAATGAAAAACTGTTTTTT
TRBJ2-6	NA	TRBV5-1	once	CASSFRGPGANVLTF	TGCGCCAGCAGCTTTCGAGGCCCTGGGGCCAACGTCCTGACTTTC
TRBJ2-5	TRBD2	TRBV10-3	NA	CAISGTSGRTGSETQYF	TGTGCCATCAGCGGGACTAGCGGGAGGACCGGGTCGGAGACCCAGTACTTC
TRBJ1-2	TRBD1	TRBV7-2	NA	CASSLTGQYSNYGYTF	TGTGCCAGCAGCCTAACGGGACAGTACTCTAACTATGGCTACACCTTC
TRBJ2-2	NA	TRBV6-4	NA	CASSDPEGWGTGELFF	TGTGCCAGCAGTGACCCAGAGGGGTGGGGGACCGGGGAGCTGTTTTTT
TRBJ2-1	NA	TRBV7-2	NA	CASSLLPSSYNEQFF	TGTGCCAGCAGCCTATTACCGAGCTCCTACAATGAGCAGTTCTTC